This T cell receptor beta chain was observed in a study of cytomegalovirus exposure and HLA in healthy donors. Study at large: The Caucasian-associated ancestry cluster held 80% to 90% of some 420 genotyped donors. The study, taken as a whole, reports: Among the sequence variants, a highly shared cluster was likely an artifact of sequencing. The analysis excluded some indistinguishable V segments, including TRBV6-2 and TRBV6-3. Later examination showed HLA-associated TCR beta chains had greater clonal expansion than equally common others.

V dropped 7 bases and J dropped 5; count of bases not matched to a gene: 10. CDR3 length: 13 amino acids. The germline gives CDR1 SQVTM, CDR2 ANQGSEA. To note about this clone: The antigen remains unidentified.

PCR was performed using 60 Vbeta and 13 Jbeta primers. Assay: immunoSEQ multiplex PCR; the TCRdb copy retains only in-frame clones and omits some. The sample lists 100,000 to 130,000 clones, approximately 84% occurring once. The chain combines TRBV29-1 with TRBJ1-1, with 7 bases matching TRBD1. Input material: PBMCs. The TCR sequence derives from a man aged 25-45 years in good health and CMV-seronegative. The CDR3 loop reads CSAGQDEYTEAFF. The DNA of the CDR3 is TGCAGCGCCGGACAGGATGAATATACTGAAGCTTTCTTT.